The T cell receptor (beta chain) under discussion was sequenced for a study of cytomegalovirus exposure and HLA in healthy donors. Germline CDR1 is LGHNA and CDR2 is YSLEER. The CDR3 length is 17 residues. V was trimmed by 1 base and J by 1 base, leaving 14 bases between them. 13 Jbeta primers and 60 Vbeta primers were used for the PCR. The method was immunoSEQ multiplex PCR; TCRdb's version includes in-frame clones alone and lacks a portion of them. This table lists approximately 50,000 clones. The study's findings and limits: A list of roughly 180 TCR beta chains associated with cytomegalovirus was given. What TCR beta sequences reportedly achieved was accurate prediction of HLA-A and HLA-B alleles in most subjects. In a later analysis, V- and J-gene trimming of beta chains associated with a DCLRE1C missense variant, replicated independently.

Concerning this clone: Its specificity is unknown.

The chain employs TRBV4-3 and TRBJ1-5, with a tentative D call TRBD1 (6 bases). Sequences were obtained from PBMCs. This TCR derives from a female donor in good health and CMV-seronegative. For the CDR3, the DNA is TGCGCCAGCAGCCAAGGACTACAGGGCTCAAGCAATCAGCCCCAGCATTTT. Residues: CASSQGLQGSSNQPQHF.